This T cell receptor beta chain derives from a study of OX40 agonist ivuxolimab in advanced cancers. This clone was detected only once. J gave up 6 bases and V 3 bases, and 14 bases lay outside the gene matches. The CDR3 has 17 residues. The germline V gene encodes CDR1 KGHSH and CDR2 LQKENI. Generated by immunoSEQ multiplex PCR, the TCRdb table keeps only in-frame clones and is missing some. The sample carries 66,000 or so clones, roughly 80% recorded once. V and J are TRBV18 and TRBJ2-1, with 7 bases lining up with TRBD1. The specimen comprised CD4+ or CD8+ T cells sorted from blood, sampled in a trial of the OX40 agonist ivuxolimab. This receptor was obtained from an adult with an advanced solid tumor such as melanoma, head and neck, liver or kidney cancer. The CDR3 protein is CASSPDSGQLGINEQFF. CDR3 nucleotide sequence: TGTGCCAGCTCACCCGATTCGGGACAGTTGGGGATCAATGAGCAGTTCTTC.